Listed below are T cell receptor beta chains from one sample, sequenced in a study of cytomegalovirus exposure and HLA in healthy donors. Using immunoSEQ multiplex PCR, the repertoire was profiled, and TCRdb retains in-frame clones only, with some absent. Recorded for this sample: under 200,000 clones. Material: PBMCs. Every receptor here comes from a young man in good health and CMV-seronegative. Each CDR3 is given with its conserved first and last residue. The D gene is left open where the match is weak.

>TRBV18|TRBJ2-3|TRBD2
CASSPRLAGEADTQYF
TGTGCCAGCTCACCTAGACTAGCGGGAGAGGCAGATACGCAGTATTTT
>TRBV5-6|TRBJ2-7|TRBD1
CAGRRFDRGINEQYF
TGTGCCGGCAGGAGATTCGACAGGGGAATCAACGAGCAGTACTTC
>TRBV10-1|TRBJ2-2|.
CASSEYMESGELFF
TGCGCCAGCAGTGAGTATATGGAGTCCGGGGAGCTGTTTTTT
>TRBV4-1|TRBJ2-7|.
CASSREGKASYEQYF
TGCGCCAGCAGCCGAGAGGGCAAAGCTTCCTACGAGCAGTACTTC
>TRBV6-5|TRBJ1-2|TRBD1
CASRGTGYGYTF
TGTGCCAGCAGGGGGACAGGTTATGGCTACACCTTC
>TRBV27|TRBJ2-1|.
CASSRGRLRPGEQFF
TGTGCCAGCAGTAGGGGAAGGCTACGCCCCGGTGAGCAGTTCTTC
>TRBV2|TRBJ2-5|.
CASSDHSREQYF
TGTGCCAGCAGTGACCATTCTAGGGAGCAGTACTTC
>TRBV28|TRBJ1-1|TRBD1
CASRIRGSWTEAFF
TGTGCCAGCAGGATCAGGGGGAGTTGGACTGAAGCTTTCTTT
>TRBV7-3|TRBJ2-6|.
CASSSYLPGANVLTF
TGTGCCAGCAGCTCCTATTTACCTGGGGCCAACGTCCTGACTTTC
>TRBV27|TRBJ2-1|TRBD2
CASRLAGVYNEQFF
TGTGCCAGCCGACTAGCGGGAGTCTACAATGAGCAGTTCTTC
>TRBV29-1|TRBJ2-7|TRBD1
CSVEKSWAGGREQYF
TGCAGCGTTGAAAAAAGTTGGGCAGGGGGCCGCGAGCAGTACTTC
>TRBV11-2|TRBJ2-7|TRBD2
CASSPGTRNEQYF
TGTGCCAGCAGCCCCGGGACTAGAAACGAGCAGTACTTC
>TRBV5-1|TRBJ2-3|.
CASSTRQRTSTDTQYF
TGCGCCAGCAGCACCAGACAGCGTACTAGCACAGATACGCAGTATTTT
>TRBV18|TRBJ2-7|.
CASSPGGRVYEQYF
TGTGCCAGCTCCCCCGGTGGGCGGGTCTACGAGCAGTACTTC
>TRBV19|TRBJ1-1|.
CASSIRGGVNTEAFF
TGTGCCAGTAGTATTCGGGGCGGGGTGAACACTGAAGCTTTCTTT
>TRBV7-6|TRBJ2-1|.
CASSLGGQAYNEQFF
TGTGCCAGCAGCTTAGGGGGGCAAGCCTACAATGAGCAGTTCTTC
>TRBV28|TRBJ2-3|TRBD2
CASSQLGASGKGDTQYF
TGTGCCAGCAGTCAATTAGGGGCTAGCGGGAAAGGAGATACGCAGTATTTT
>TRBV9|TRBJ1-1|TRBD1
CASSVGTGYYTEAFF
TGTGCCAGCAGCGTAGGGACAGGGTATTACACTGAAGCTTTCTTT
>TRBV28|TRBJ1-2|TRBD1
CASNPGQGGGYTF
TGTGCCAGCAACCCGGGACAGGGAGGTGGCTACACCTTC
>TRBV19|TRBJ1-5|.
CASDRMRESNQPQHF
TGTGCCAGTGACCGAATGAGGGAAAGCAATCAGCCCCAGCATTTT
>TRBV27|TRBJ1-5|TRBD1
CASSLGTGQNPGNQPQHF
TGTGCCAGCAGTTTAGGGACAGGGCAGAATCCGGGCAATCAGCCCCAGCATTTT
>TRBV5-1|TRBJ1-4|.
CASSLLSRREKLFF
TGCGCCAGCAGCTTGCTCTCGCGGCGTGAAAAACTGTTTTTT
>TRBV5-1|TRBJ2-7|TRBD1
CASSPTTGGGEQYF
TGCGCCAGCAGCCCGACGACAGGGGGCGGCGAGCAGTACTTC
>TRBV6-5|TRBJ2-4|TRBD2
CASRLAGGPLNIQYF
TGTGCCAGCAGGTTAGCGGGAGGGCCACTGAACATTCAGTACTTC
>TRBV18|TRBJ2-7|.
CASSPPAVGEQYF
TGTGCCAGCTCACCACCGGCTGTTGGCGAGCAGTACTTC
>TRBV5-1|TRBJ2-2|.
CASSFGQGGSGELFF
TGCGCCAGCAGCTTTGGCCAGGGGGGATCCGGGGAGCTGTTTTTT
>TRBV19|TRBJ2-7|TRBD2
CASRIGPAGDYEQYF
TGTGCCAGTAGGATCGGGCCAGCGGGGGACTACGAGCAGTACTTC
>TRBV6-1|TRBJ1-2|.
CASRAAGSGVYGYTF
TGTGCCAGCAGGGCGGCAGGGTCAGGGGTCTATGGCTACACCTTC
>TRBV11-2|TRBJ2-5|TRBD1
CASSFDWTGVPETQYF
TGTGCCAGCAGCTTCGACTGGACAGGGGTTCCGGAGACCCAGTACTTC
>TRBV11-3|TRBJ2-3|TRBD1
CASRAGGWTQYF
TGTGCCAGCAGAGCAGGGGGTTGGACGCAGTATTTT
>TRBV27|TRBJ1-1|TRBD1
CAGRRTGGYTEAFF
TGTGCCGGCAGGAGGACAGGGGGCTATACTGAAGCTTTCTTT
>TRBV19|TRBJ1-1|TRBD1
CASTGQGVGTEAFF
TGTGCCAGTACCGGACAGGGGGTAGGCACTGAAGCTTTCTTT
>TRBV5-4|TRBJ2-1|TRBD2
CASSLSGRVYNEQFF
TGTGCCAGCAGCTTGAGCGGGAGGGTCTACAATGAGCAGTTCTTC
>TRBV5-4|TRBJ2-7|.
CASSWRGSVEQYF
TGTGCCAGCAGCTGGAGAGGGTCGGTCGAGCAGTACTTC
>TRBV29-1|TRBJ1-1|TRBD1
CSVRGQGNTEAFF
TGCAGCGTTAGGGGACAGGGGAACACTGAAGCTTTCTTT
>TRBV11-3|TRBJ2-5|.
CASSLDRQTQYF
TGTGCCAGCAGCTTAGATCGTCAGACCCAGTACTTC
>TRBV5-4|TRBJ2-2|.
CASQSIQGKDTGELFF
TGTGCCAGCCAATCGATACAGGGAAAGGACACCGGGGAGCTGTTTTTT
>TRBV5-1|TRBJ2-7|.
CASSLGLALESPYEQYF
TGCGCCAGCAGCTTGGGGCTAGCCTTGGAATCTCCCTACGAGCAGTACTTC
>TRBV10-3|TRBJ2-7|TRBD2
CAIRGTSGTYEQYF
TGTGCCATCAGGGGGACTAGCGGGACCTACGAGCAGTACTTC
>TRBV7-9|TRBJ1-6|.
CASSLSQGQNSPLHF
TGTGCCAGCAGCTTGAGCCAGGGCCAAAATTCACCCCTCCACTTT
>TRBV7-7|TRBJ1-5|.
CASSFLYQPQHF
TGTGCCAGCAGCTTCTTATATCAGCCCCAGCATTTT
>TRBV5-1|TRBJ2-7|.
CASSPLGGPDYEQYF
TGCGCCAGCAGCCCGCTGGGGGGTCCCGACTACGAGCAGTACTTC
>TRBV28|TRBJ1-4|TRBD1
CASNRAQGAVGEKLFF
TGTGCCAGTAACCGGGCACAGGGGGCGGTAGGGGAAAAACTGTTTTTT
>TRBV12-5|TRBJ2-4|TRBD2
CASGPTGTSLYF
TGTGCTAGTGGACCGACCGGGACTAGTCTGTACTTC
>TRBV6-5|TRBJ2-5|.
CASSLDRHKMAQYF
TGTGCCAGCAGCCTCGACAGGCACAAAATGGCCCAGTACTTC
>TRBV10-3|TRBJ1-5|TRBD1
CAISGGTGRQPQHF
TGTGCCATCAGTGGGGGGACAGGGCGTCAGCCCCAGCATTTT
>TRBV5-1|TRBJ2-1|.
CASSLSRNEQFF
TGCGCCAGCAGCTTAAGTCGGAATGAGCAGTTCTTC
>TRBV7-2|TRBJ1-5|.
CASSFTGSSNQPQHF
TGTGCCAGCAGCTTTACGGGGAGTAGCAATCAGCCCCAGCATTTT
>TRBV7-3|TRBJ1-3|.
CASSPSGDSGNTIYF
TGTGCCAGCAGCCCATCAGGGGACTCTGGAAACACCATATATTTT
>TRBV5-6|TRBJ2-7|.
CASSLRAGIDYEQYF
TGTGCCAGCAGCTTGAGGGCAGGGATTGACTACGAGCAGTACTTC